The T cell receptor beta chain described here comes from a study of cytomegalovirus exposure and HLA in healthy donors. Findings and caveats of the study: TRBV6-2, TRBV6-3 and some other V segments were excluded as indistinguishable. Later, an analysis showed that TCR beta chains associated with HLA were more clonally expanded than others that were equally common. In a later analysis, an Asian-associated ancestry cluster reportedly showed fewer N-insertions than the approximately 640-donor mean.

With regard to this clone: Its antigen is undetermined.

The CDR3 has 14 residues. Germline loops: CDR1 MNHNY, CDR2 SVGAGI (reference sequence). The V segment lost 5 bases and the J segment 6 bases; nucleotides outside the gene matches: 9. The PCR made use of 60 Vbeta and 13 Jbeta primers. The repertoire was sequenced with immunoSEQ multiplex PCR; TCRdb's copy has only in-frame clones and lacks some. The sample comprises approximately 150,000 clones, roughly 81% of which are singletons, and roughly 4.4% rests with the top ten. Sequencing was carried out using PBMCs. The V and J genes are TRBV6-6 and TRBJ2-7; 8 nucleotides align to TRBD1. The sequence was obtained from a woman younger than 30 in good health and CMV-seropositive. The CDR3 DNA reads TGTGCCAGCAGTACAGGGGGAGTGTTGTCCGAGCAGTACTTC. It is translated as CASSTGGVLSEQYF.